These 3 T cell receptor beta chains were sequenced from one sample in a study of T-cell reconstitution after alpha-beta-depleted transplantation in children. A library of TCRbeta sequences, prepared with unique molecular identifiers, was generated. TCRdb reprocessed the PCR reads via MiXCR and lists one record per CDR3 protein. In the table there are 250,000 to 350,000 distinct CDR3 sequences, 9.9% of which are singletons. The source was PBMCs from the stem cell graft donor, collected from the stem cell graft. The receptor set was obtained from a human donor who donated a stem cell graft to a child with SCID.

This clonotype was counted between two and nine times. The chain employs TRBV10-3 and TRBJ2-7; 8 nucleotides agree with TRBD1. The germline CDR1 and CDR2 sequences are ENHRY and SYGVKD. Unmatched junction bases numbered 10, after V lost 0 bases and J lost 9 bases. The CDR3 has 15 residues. CDR3 DNA: TGTGCCATCAGTGAGTCGTCGGGACAGGTCATCGGGCAGTACTTC. This codes for CAISESSGQVIGQYF.

This clonotype turned up a few times. V and J are TRBV27 and TRBJ2-7, with D unclear. The CDR3 has 11 amino acids. V was cut by 5 bases and J by 7 bases, with 9 bases left in between. From germline, CDR1 is MNHEY and CDR2 SMNVEV (reference sequence). The CDR3 bases are TGTGCCAGCAGTCCCCTATGGGAGCAGTACTTC. It encodes CASSPLWEQYF.

This clonotype was observed a few times. J is TRBJ2-1 and V is TRBV5-4; D might be TRBD2 (5 bases). The ends were cut back, 3 bases at V and 0 bases at J, with 16 bases in the middle. Germline values: CDR1 SGHNT, CDR2 YYREEE (reference sequence). The CDR3 totals 17 residues. Here the CDR3 reads CASSSPPGISSYNEQFF. The CDR3 region has the DNA TGTGCCAGCAGCTCACCGCCGGGGATTAGCTCCTACAATGAGCAGTTCTTC.